Included here is one TCR beta chain sequence, with context. Its target is not known. Profiling relied on immunoSEQ multiplex PCR, and the TCRdb table lists in-frame clones only, not all of them. The sample yields over 200,000 clones, 90% seen once. A roughly 120-subject validation cohort, separate from the approximately 670-subject first cohort, supplied the donors. The entry originates in a study of cytomegalovirus exposure and HLA in healthy donors. Study outcomes and limitations: As confirmed in vitro, a few CMV-associated chains were specific for CMV antigens. It was 164 TCR beta chains that were listed as cytomegalovirus-associated. The dataset shows that most TCR sequences were rare, while some public TCRs occurred in many donors.

Looked up from germline, CDR1 is SGDLS and CDR2 is YYNGEE. V gave up 3 bases and J gave up 0 bases, with 7 bases separating them. This CDR3 is 14 amino acids long. The chain carries TRBV9 and TRBJ2-1, with no clear D. What was sequenced was PBMCs. The receptor was isolated from a woman between 18 and 29 years old in good health and CMV-seronegative. The CDR3 nucleotides are TGTGCCAGCAGCGGAGAACGCTCCTACAATGAGCAGTTCTTC. Amino acids: CASSGERSYNEQFF.